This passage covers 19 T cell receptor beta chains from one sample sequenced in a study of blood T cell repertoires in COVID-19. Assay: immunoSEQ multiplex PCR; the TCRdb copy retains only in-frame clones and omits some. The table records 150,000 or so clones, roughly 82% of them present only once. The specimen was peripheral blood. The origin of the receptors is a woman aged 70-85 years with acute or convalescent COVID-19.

CDR3 DNA: TGCAGCGTTGGCCCAACCGCGAGCTCCTACAATGAGCAGTTCTTC. Protein product: CSVGPTASSYNEQFF. V gene TRBV29-1 combines with J gene TRBJ2-1; D call uncertain. Trimming took off 4 bases at V and 0 bases at J, with 13 bases between the two ends. The CDR3 is 15 residues long. CDR1 is SQVTM and CDR2 is ANQGSEA in the germline V gene.

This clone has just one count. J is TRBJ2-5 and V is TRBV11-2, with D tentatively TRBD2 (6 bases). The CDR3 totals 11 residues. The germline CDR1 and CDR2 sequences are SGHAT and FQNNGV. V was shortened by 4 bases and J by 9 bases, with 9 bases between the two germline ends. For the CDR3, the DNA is TGTGCCAGCAGCTGGGGGGAGGCCCAGTACTTC. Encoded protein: CASSWGEAQYF.

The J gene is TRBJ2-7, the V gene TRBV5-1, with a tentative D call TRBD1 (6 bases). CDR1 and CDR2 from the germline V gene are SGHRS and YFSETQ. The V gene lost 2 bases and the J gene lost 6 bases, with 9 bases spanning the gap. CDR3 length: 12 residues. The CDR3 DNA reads TGCGCCAGCAGCTTCCCAGGGGCCGAGCAGTACTTC. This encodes CASSFPGAEQYF. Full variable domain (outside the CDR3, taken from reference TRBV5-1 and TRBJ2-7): KAGVTQTPRYLIKTRGQQVTLSCSPISGHRSVSWYQQTPGQGLQFLFEYFSETQRNKGNFPGRFSGRQFSNSRSEMNVSTLELGDSALYLCASSFPGAEQYFGPGTRLTVT.

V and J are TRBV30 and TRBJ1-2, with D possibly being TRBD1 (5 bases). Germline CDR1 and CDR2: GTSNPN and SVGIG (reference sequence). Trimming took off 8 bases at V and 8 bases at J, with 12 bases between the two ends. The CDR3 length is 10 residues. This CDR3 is CAPGKAGYTF. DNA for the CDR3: TGTGCCCCAGGGAAAGCGGGCTACACCTTC.

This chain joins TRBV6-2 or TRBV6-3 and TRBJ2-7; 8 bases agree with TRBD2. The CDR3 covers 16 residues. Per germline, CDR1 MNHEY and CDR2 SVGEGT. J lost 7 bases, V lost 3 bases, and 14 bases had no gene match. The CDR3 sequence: CASSYPPGRAYGEQYF. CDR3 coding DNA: TGTGCCAGCAGTTATCCCCCCGGGAGGGCCTATGGGGAGCAGTACTTC.

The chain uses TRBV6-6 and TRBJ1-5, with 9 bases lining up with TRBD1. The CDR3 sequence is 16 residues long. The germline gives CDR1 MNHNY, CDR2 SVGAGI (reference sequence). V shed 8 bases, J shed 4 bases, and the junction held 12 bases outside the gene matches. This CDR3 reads CASCTPRTGANQPQHF. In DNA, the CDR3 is TGTGCCAGCTGCACCCCCAGGACAGGGGCGAATCAGCCCCAGCATTTT.

This CDR3 is CASSVRQAGMAFF. In DNA form, the CDR3 reads TGTGCCAGCAGTGTGAGACAGGCAGGAATGGCTTTCTTT. This chain uses TRBV12-3 or TRBV12-4 with TRBJ1-1, with D possibly being TRBD1 (6 bases). There are 13 residues in the CDR3. V lost 5 bases and J 11 bases, leaving 18 bases between the germline ends.

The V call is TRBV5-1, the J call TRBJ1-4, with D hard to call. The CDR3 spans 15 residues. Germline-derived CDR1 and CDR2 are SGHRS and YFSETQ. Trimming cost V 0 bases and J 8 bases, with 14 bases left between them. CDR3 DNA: TGCGCCAGCAGCTTGGGGAGCGGCGAGGGAGAAAAACTGTTTTTT. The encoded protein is CASSLGSGEGEKLFF. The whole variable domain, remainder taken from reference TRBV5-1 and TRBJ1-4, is KAGVTQTPRYLIKTRGQQVTLSCSPISGHRSVSWYQQTPGQGLQFLFEYFSETQRNKGNFPGRFSGRQFSNSRSEMNVSTLELGDSALYLCASSLGSGEGEKLFFGSGTQLSVL.

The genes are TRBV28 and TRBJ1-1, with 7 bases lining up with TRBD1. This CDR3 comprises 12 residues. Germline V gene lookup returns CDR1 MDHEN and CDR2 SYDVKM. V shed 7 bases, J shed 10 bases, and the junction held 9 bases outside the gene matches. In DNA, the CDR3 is TGTGCCAGCAATTACAGGGGCGGCGGAGCTTTCTTT. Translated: CASNYRGGGAFF.

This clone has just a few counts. The CDR3 bases are TGTGCCAGCAGCCTTGACAGGGATAAAGTTCAGCCCCAGCATTTT. Translated: CASSLDRDKVQPQHF. V usage is TRBV5-8 and J usage is TRBJ1-5; 7 bases line up with TRBD1. V dropped 4 bases and J dropped 6; count of bases not matched to a gene: 10. The CDR3 covers 15 residues. Germline assignment: CDR1 SGHTS and CDR2 YDEGEE.

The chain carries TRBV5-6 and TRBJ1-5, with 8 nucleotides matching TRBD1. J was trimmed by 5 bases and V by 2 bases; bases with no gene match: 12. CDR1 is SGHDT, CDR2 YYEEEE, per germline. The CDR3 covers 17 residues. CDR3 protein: CASSFYGQGNRYQPQHF. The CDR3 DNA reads TGTGCCAGCAGCTTTTACGGACAGGGCAATCGTTATCAGCCCCAGCATTTT.

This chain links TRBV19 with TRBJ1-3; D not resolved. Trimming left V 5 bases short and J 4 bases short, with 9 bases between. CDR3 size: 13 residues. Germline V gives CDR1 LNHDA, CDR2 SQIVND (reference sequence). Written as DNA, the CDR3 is TGTGCCAGTAGTGGAGGGATGGGAAACACCATATATTTT. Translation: CASSGGMGNTIYF.

The CDR3 is CASSQEGIPGEEKLFF. The DNA of the CDR3 is TGCGCCAGCAGCCAAGAGGGGATACCGGGAGAGGAAAAACTGTTTTTT. This chain uses TRBV4-1 with TRBJ1-4; no reliable D call. Germline lookup yields CDR1 MGHRA and CDR2 YSYEKL. V was pared by 0 bases and J by 8 bases, with 16 bases between. There are 16 residues in the CDR3.

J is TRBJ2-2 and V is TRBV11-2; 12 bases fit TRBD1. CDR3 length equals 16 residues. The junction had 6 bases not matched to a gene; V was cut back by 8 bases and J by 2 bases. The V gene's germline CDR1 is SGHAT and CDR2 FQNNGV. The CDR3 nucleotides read TGTGCCAGCGGACGGGGGACAGGGGGCAACACCGGGGAGCTGTTTTTT. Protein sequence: CASGRGTGGNTGELFF.

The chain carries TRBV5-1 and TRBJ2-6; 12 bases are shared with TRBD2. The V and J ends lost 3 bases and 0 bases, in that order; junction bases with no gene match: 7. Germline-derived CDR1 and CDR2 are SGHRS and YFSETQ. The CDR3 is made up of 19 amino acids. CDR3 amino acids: CASSYSTSGGFSGANVLTF. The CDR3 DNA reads TGCGCCAGCAGCTACTCGACTAGCGGGGGATTCTCTGGGGCCAACGTCCTGACTTTC.

The CDR3 sequence is CASSYSARLALYGNEQFF. In nucleotides, the CDR3 is TGTGCCAGCAGTTACTCGGCGAGACTAGCTTTGTACGGCAATGAGCAGTTCTTC. V and J are TRBV6-2 or TRBV6-3 and TRBJ2-1; TRBD2 agrees at 7 bases. The CDR3 is made up of 18 amino acids. V lost 0 bases to trimming and J lost 6 bases; unmatched junction nucleotides: 14. Germline loops: CDR1 MNHEY, CDR2 SVGEGT.

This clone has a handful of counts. This CDR3 reads CAWSVRVGRRMYEQYF. CDR3 nucleotides: TGTGCCTGGAGTGTACGAGTGGGGCGGCGAATGTACGAGCAGTACTTC. The V gene is TRBV30, the J gene TRBJ2-7; D is possibly TRBD1 (5 bases). The CDR3 contains 16 residues. Trimming cost V 0 bases and J 4 bases, with 19 bases left between them. CDR1 GTSNPN and CDR2 SVGIG come from the germline V gene (reference sequence).

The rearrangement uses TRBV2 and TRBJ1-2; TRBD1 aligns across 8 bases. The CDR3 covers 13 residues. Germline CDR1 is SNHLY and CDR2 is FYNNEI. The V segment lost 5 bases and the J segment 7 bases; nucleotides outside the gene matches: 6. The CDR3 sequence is CASSYGQGIGYTF. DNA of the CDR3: TGTGCCAGCAGTTACGGACAGGGTATTGGCTACACCTTC.

CDR3 region: CASSPRGLKISYEQYF. The CDR3 DNA reads TGTGCCAGCAGCCCAAGGGGACTGAAGATCTCCTACGAGCAGTACTTC. V usage is TRBV13 and J usage is TRBJ2-7; a possible D gene is TRBD2 (6 bases). The germline V gene has CDR1 PRHDT and CDR2 FYEKMQ (reference sequence). The CDR3 runs 16 residues. Trimming shortened V by 5 bases and J by 0 bases, and 17 bases separated the two germline ends. Filled out from reference TRBV13 and TRBJ2-7, the complete variable domain reads AAGVIQSPRHLIKEKRETATLKCYPIPRHDTVYWYQQGPGQDPQFLISFYEKMQSDKGSIPDRFSAQQFSDYHSELNMSSLELGDSALYFCASSPRGLKISYEQYFGPGTRLTVT.